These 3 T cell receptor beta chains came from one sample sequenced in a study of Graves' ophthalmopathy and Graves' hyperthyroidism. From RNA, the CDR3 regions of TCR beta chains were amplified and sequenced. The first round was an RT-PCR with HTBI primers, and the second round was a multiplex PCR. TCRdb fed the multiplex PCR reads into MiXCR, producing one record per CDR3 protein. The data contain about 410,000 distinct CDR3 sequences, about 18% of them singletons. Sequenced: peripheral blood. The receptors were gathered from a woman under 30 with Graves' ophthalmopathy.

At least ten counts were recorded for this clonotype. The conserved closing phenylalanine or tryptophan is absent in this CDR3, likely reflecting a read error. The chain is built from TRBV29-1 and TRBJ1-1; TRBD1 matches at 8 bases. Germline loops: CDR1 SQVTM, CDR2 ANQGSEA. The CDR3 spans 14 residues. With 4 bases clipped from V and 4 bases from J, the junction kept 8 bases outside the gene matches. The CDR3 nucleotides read TGCAGCGTTGGAGCGGACAGGGTTCGCACTGAAGCTTTCGTT. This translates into CSVGADRVRTEAFV.

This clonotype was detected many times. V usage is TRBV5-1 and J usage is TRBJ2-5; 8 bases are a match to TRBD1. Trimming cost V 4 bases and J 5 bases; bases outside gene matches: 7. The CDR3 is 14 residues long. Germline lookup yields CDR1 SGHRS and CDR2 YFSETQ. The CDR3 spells CASSGQGVRETQYF. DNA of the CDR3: TGCGCCAGCAGCGGACAGGGAGTGAGGGAGACCCAGTACTTC. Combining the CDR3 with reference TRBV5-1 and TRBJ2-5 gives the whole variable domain KAGVTQTPRYLIKTRGQQVTLSCSPISGHRSVSWYQQTPGQGLQFLFEYFSETQRNKGNFPGRFSGRQFSNSRSEMNVSTLELGDSALYLCASSGQGVRETQYFGPGTRLLVL.

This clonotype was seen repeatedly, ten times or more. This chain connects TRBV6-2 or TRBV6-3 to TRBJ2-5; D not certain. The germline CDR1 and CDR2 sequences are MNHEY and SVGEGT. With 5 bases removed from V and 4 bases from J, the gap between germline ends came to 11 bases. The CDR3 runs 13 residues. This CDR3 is CASSPPLRETQYF. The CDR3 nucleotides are TGTGCCAGCAGTCCCCCTCTTCGAGAGACCCAGTACTTC.